The next 8 T cell receptor beta chains were all read from a single sample in a study of cytomegalovirus exposure and HLA in healthy donors. This PCR relied on a set of 60 Vbeta primers and 13 Jbeta primers. Here immunoSEQ multiplex PCR was the method, and the copy in TCRdb shows in-frame clones only, minus some. The sample has 150,000 to 200,000 clones; 84% are singletons. Sequencing was done on a sample of PBMCs. All receptors come from a man in his forties or fifties in good health and CMV-seropositive.

V gene TRBV5-1 combines with J gene TRBJ2-3, with D tentatively TRBD2 (5 bases). Germline V gene data show CDR1 as SGHRS and CDR2 as YFSETQ. The CDR3 is made up of 14 amino acids. Trimming cost V 4 bases and J 5 bases, with 14 bases left between them. CDR3: CASSTDSGLDTQYF. CDR3 nucleotides: TGCGCCAGCAGCACGGACTCGGGCTTAGATACGCAGTATTTT.

V usage is TRBV5-5 and J usage is TRBJ1-3, with D perhaps matching TRBD1 (5 bases). Per germline, CDR1 SGHKS and CDR2 YYEKEE (reference sequence). CDR3 length: 15 residues. The V gene lost 0 bases and the J gene lost 1 base, with 8 bases spanning the gap. CDR3 DNA sequence: TGTGCCAGCAGCTTGGATTCAGGGTCTGGAAACACCATATATTTT. Residues: CASSLDSGSGNTIYF.

The chain combines TRBV21-1 with TRBJ1-3. TRBV21-1 is a known pseudogene. The CDR3 loop spans 17 amino acids. The CDR3 DNA is TGTGCCAGCAGCAAATCCCGGGACTTAAACTCTGGAAACACCATATATTTT. This translates into CASSKSRDLNSGNTIYF.

The rearrangement joins TRBV6-5 to TRBJ1-5; D may be TRBD1 (6 bases). The CDR3 runs 15 residues. The V gene's germline CDR1 is MNHEY and CDR2 SVGAGI. Trimming left V 5 bases short and J 4 bases short, with 15 bases between. CDR3 DNA sequence: TGTGCCAGCAGTCTCTCACCACAGGGTAATCAGCCCCAGCATTTT. It specifies CASSLSPQGNQPQHF.

About this clone: Within the sample, other DNA sequences also encode this same CDR3. CDR3 in amino acids: CASSLQTGTSYEQYF. The CDR3 DNA reads as TGTGCCAGCAGCCTCCAGACAGGGACCTCCTACGAGCAGTACTTC. The chain carries TRBV11-2 and TRBJ2-7; 7 bases align to TRBD1. The CDR3 contains 15 residues. The V segment lost 5 bases and the J segment 0 bases; nucleotides outside the gene matches: 7. Looked up from germline, CDR1 is SGHAT and CDR2 is FQNNGV.

The V call is TRBV11-2, the J call TRBJ1-4, with 8 positions matching TRBD1. The CDR3 is 14 amino acids. J lost 3 bases, V lost 6 bases, and 3 bases had no gene match. Germline V CDR1 and CDR2: SGHAT, FQNNGV. This CDR3 is CASRTTGANEKLFF. CDR3 sequence (DNA): TGTGCCAGCAGAACGACAGGGGCTAATGAAAAACTGTTTTTT.

This clone was detected only once. The chain combines TRBV11-3 with TRBJ2-3; the match to TRBD2 covers 14 bases. The J segment lost 6 bases and the V segment lost 5 bases, leaving 7 bases of the junction unmatched. Germline CDR1 and CDR2: SGHNT and YENEEA. The CDR3 totals 16 residues. CDR3 in amino acids: CASSPGTSGSSDTQYF. CDR3 bases: TGTGCCAGCAGCCCCGGGACTAGCGGGAGTTCGGATACGCAGTATTTT. The entire variable domain, with the rest obtained from reference TRBV11-3 and TRBJ2-3, is as follows: EAGVVQSPRYKIIEKKQPVAFWCNPISGHNTLYWYLQNLGQGPELLIRYENEEAVDDSQLPKDRFSAERLKGVDSTLKIQPAELGDSAVYLCASSPGTSGSSDTQYFGPGTRLTVL.

The CDR3 region has the DNA TGCGCCAGCAGCTTGGGAGGTCAAAGAGTTGAAAAACTGTTTTTT. Translated: CASSLGGQRVEKLFF. The chain links TRBV5-1 to TRBJ1-4; D gene ambiguous. CDR1 and CDR2 (germline): SGHRS, YFSETQ. CDR3 length: 15 amino acids. V was trimmed by 0 bases and J by 7 bases, leaving 13 bases between them.